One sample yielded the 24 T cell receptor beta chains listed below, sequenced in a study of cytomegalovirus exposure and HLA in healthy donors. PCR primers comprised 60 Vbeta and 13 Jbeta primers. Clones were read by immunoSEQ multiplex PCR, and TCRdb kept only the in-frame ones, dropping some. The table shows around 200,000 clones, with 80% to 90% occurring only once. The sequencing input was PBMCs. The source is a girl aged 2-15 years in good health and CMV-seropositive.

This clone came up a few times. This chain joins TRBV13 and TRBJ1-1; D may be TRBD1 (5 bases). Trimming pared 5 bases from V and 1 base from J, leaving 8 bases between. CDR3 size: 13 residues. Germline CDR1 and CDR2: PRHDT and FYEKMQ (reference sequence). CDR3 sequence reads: CASSAQGNTEAFF. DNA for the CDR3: TGTGCCAGCAGCGCCCAGGGGAACACTGAAGCTTTCTTT.

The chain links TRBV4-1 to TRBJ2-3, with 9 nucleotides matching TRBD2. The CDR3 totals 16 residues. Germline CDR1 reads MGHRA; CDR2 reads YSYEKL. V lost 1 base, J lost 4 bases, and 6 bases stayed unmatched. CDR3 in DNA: TGCGCCAGCAGCCAAGCACCGGCTAGCGGGGCAGATACGCAGTATTTT. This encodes CASSQAPASGADTQYF.

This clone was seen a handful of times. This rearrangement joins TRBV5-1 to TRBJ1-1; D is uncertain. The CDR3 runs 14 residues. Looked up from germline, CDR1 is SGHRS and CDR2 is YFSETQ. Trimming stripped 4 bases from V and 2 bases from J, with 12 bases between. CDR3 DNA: TGCGCCAGCAGCCACGGGAGCCCCAACACTGAAGCTTTCTTT. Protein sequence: CASSHGSPNTEAFF.

The CDR3 coding sequence is TGCGCCAGCAGGGGACAGGGGCCTGGGGCCAACGTCCTGACTTTC. Its translation is CASRGQGPGANVLTF. This chain uses TRBV5-1 with TRBJ2-6, with 10 bases matching TRBD1. Germline-derived CDR1 and CDR2 are SGHRS and YFSETQ. This CDR3 is 15 amino acids long. V lost 5 bases, J lost 2 bases, and 1 base stayed unmatched.

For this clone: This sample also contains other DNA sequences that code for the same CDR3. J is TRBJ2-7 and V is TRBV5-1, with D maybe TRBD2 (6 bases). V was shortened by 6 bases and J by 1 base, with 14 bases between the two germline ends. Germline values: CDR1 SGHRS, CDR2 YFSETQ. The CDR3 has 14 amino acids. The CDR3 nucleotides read TGCGCCAGCACGATTAATAGCGGATCCTACGAGCAGTACTTC. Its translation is CASTINSGSYEQYF.

CDR3 loop: CAWSTSVREGLNEQFF. CDR3 DNA sequence: TGTGCCTGGAGTACGAGTGTGCGGGAGGGCCTCAATGAGCAGTTCTTC. V and J are TRBV30 and TRBJ2-1; TRBD2 aligns across 9 bases. The CDR3 consists of 16 residues. Germline V CDR1 and CDR2: GTSNPN, SVGIG (reference sequence). J was trimmed by 6 bases and V by 2 bases; bases with no gene match: 11.

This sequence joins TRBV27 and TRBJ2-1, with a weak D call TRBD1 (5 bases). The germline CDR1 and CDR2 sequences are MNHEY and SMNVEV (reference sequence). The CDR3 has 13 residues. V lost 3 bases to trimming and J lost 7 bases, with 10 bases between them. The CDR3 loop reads CASSLQAGNEQFF. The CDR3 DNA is TGTGCCAGCAGTTTGCAGGCAGGGAATGAGCAGTTCTTC.

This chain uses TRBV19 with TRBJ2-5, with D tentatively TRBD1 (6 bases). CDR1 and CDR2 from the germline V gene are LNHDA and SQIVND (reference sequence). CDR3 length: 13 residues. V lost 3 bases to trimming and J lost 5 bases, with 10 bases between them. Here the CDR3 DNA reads TGTGCCAGTAGTATGAATAGGGGGGAGACCCAGTACTTC. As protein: CASSMNRGETQYF.

The CDR3 loop reads CASSDGRGNTEAFF. The CDR3 bases are TGTGCCAGCAGTGATGGCAGGGGTAACACTGAAGCTTTCTTT. The chain combines TRBV6-1 with TRBJ1-1; D is possibly TRBD1 (6 bases). CDR1 and CDR2 from the germline V gene are MNHNS and SASEGT. The V end lost 3 bases, the J end lost 2 bases, and 10 bases lay between the germline ends. The CDR3 has 14 amino acids.

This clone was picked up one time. The CDR3 region is CASRPGLAGGRGTDTQYF. In DNA, the CDR3 is TGTGCCAGCAGGCCTGGACTAGCGGGAGGCCGGGGCACAGATACGCAGTATTTT. The chain uses TRBV7-3 and TRBJ2-3; 14 bases fit TRBD2. J gave up 1 base and V 6 bases, and 9 bases lay outside the gene matches. The germline V gene has CDR1 SGHTA and CDR2 FQGTGA. This CDR3 has 18 amino acids.

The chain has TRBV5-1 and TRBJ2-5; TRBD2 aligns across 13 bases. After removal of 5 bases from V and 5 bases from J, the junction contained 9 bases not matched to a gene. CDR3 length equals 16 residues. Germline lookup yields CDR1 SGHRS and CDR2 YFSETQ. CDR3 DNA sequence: TGCGCCAGCAGATACGGACTAGCGGGAGCCCCGGAGACCCAGTACTTC. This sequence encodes CASRYGLAGAPETQYF.

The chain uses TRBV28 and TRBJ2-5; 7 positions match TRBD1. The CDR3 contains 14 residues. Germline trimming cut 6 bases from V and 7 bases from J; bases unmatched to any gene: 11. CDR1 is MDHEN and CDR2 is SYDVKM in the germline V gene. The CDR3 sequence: CASRTTGRAWTQYF. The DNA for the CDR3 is TGTGCCAGCAGGACGACAGGGCGAGCTTGGACCCAGTACTTC.

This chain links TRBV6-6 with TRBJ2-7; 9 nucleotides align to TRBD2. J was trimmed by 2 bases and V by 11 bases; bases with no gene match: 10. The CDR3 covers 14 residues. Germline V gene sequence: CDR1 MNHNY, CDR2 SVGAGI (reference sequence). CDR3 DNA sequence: TGTGCCGGATCCTCTAGCGGGGAAACCTACGAGCAGTACTTC. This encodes CAGSSSGETYEQYF.

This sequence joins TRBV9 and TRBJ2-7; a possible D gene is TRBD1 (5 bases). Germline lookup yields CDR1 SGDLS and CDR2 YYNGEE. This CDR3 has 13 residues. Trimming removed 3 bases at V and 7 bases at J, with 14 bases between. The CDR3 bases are TGTGCCAGCAGCGAGGGCAGGGTTGGAGAGCAGTACTTC. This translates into CASSEGRVGEQYF.

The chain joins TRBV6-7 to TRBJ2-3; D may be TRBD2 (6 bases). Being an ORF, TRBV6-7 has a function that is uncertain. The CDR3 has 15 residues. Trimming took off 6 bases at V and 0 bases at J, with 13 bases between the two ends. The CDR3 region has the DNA TGTGCCAGCAGCAGACGGAGGGATAGCACAGATACGCAGTATTTT. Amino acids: CASSRRRDSTDTQYF.

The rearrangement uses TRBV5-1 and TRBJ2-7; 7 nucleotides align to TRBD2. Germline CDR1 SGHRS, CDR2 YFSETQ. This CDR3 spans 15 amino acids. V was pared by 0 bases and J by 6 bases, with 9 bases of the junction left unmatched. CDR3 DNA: TGCGCCAGCAGCTTGGTGGCGGGGTCGGGGGGCGAGCAGTACTTC. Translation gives CASSLVAGSGGEQYF.

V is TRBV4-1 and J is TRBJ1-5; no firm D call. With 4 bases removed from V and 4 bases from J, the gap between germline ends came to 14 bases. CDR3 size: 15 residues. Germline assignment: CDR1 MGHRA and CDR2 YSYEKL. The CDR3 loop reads CASSLRREGNQPQHF. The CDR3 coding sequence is TGCGCCAGCAGCCTGCGACGGGAGGGAAATCAGCCCCAGCATTTT.

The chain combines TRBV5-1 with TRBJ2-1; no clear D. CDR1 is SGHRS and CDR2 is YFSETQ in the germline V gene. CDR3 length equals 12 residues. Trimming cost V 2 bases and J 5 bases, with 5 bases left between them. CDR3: CASSFPNNEQFF. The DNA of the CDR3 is TGCGCCAGCAGCTTTCCCAACAATGAGCAGTTCTTC.

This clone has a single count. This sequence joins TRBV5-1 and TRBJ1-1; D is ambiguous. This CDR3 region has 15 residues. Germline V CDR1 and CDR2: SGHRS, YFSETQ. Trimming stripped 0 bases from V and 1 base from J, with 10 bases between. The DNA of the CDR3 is TGCGCCAGCAGCTTGGACGGGTCGGGGAACACTGAAGCTTTCTTT. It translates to CASSLDGSGNTEAFF.

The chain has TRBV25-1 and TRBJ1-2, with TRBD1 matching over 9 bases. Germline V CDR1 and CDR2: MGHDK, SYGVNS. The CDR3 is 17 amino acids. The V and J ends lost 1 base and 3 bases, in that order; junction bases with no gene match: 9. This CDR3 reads CASSEFGMRTGDYGYTF. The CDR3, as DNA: TGTGCCAGCAGTGAATTTGGGATGAGGACAGGGGACTATGGCTACACCTTC.

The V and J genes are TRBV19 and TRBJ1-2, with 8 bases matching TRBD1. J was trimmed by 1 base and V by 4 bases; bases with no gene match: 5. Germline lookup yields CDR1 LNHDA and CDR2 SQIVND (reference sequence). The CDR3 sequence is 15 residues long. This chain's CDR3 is CASSTGTGRNYGYTF. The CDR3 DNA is TGTGCCAGTAGTACCGGGACAGGCCGTAACTATGGCTACACCTTC.

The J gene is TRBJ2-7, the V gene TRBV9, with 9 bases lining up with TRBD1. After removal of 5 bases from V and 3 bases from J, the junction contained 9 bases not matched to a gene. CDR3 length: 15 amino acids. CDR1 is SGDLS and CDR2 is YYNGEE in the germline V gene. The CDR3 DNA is TGTGCCAGCAGTGCCGCTGGGACAGGGCACTACGAGCAGTACTTC. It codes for CASSAAGTGHYEQYF.

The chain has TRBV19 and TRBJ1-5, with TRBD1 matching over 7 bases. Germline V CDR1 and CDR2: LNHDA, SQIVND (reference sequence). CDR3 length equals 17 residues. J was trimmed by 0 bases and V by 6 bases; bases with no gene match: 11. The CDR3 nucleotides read TGTGCCAGTAGCCCCGGGACAGAATATTATAGCAATCAGCCCCAGCATTTT. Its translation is CASSPGTEYYSNQPQHF.

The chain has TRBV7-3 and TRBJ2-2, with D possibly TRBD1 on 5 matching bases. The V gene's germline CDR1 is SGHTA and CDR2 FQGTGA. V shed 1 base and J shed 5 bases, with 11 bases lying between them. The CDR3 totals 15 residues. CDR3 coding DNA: TGTGCCAGCAGCTTAAGGGGCACATTGACCGGGGAGCTGTTTTTT. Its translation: CASSLRGTLTGELFF. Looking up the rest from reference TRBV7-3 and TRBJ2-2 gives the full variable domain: GAGVSQTPSNKVTEKGKYVELRCDPISGHTALYWYRQSLGQGPEFLIYFQGTGAADDSGLPNDRFFAVRPEGSVSTLKIQRTERGDSAVYLCASSLRGTLTGELFFGEGSRLTVL.